The 8 T cell receptor beta chains below were found in one sample sequenced in a study of graft-versus-host responses after intestinal transplantation. These receptors lack a known antigen. The assay was immunoSEQ multiplex PCR, and TCRdb's table has in-frame clones only and misses some. The top ten hold under 3.5% of the sample, which has more than 100,000 clones, about 95% seen once. Sequencing was performed on unstimulated CD8+ T cells sorted from spleen or lymph node cells, taken before intestinal transplant. These receptors came from a human donor who received an intestinal transplant.

CDR3 protein: CASSYSSRGLGNEQFF. The CDR3 DNA follows: TGTGCCAGCAGTTACTCGTCCAGGGGGCTGGGTAATGAGCAGTTCTTC. J is TRBJ2-1 and V is TRBV6-5, with 8 bases that match TRBD1. After removal of 0 bases from V and 7 bases from J, the junction contained 8 bases not matched to a gene. This CDR3 contains 16 residues. Per the germline V gene, CDR1 is MNHEY and CDR2 is SVGAGI.

This chain joins TRBV19 and TRBJ2-3; D is possibly TRBD2 (6 bases). The CDR3 length is 14 residues. With 3 bases removed from V and 6 bases from J, the gap between germline ends came to 13 bases. The germline V gene has CDR1 LNHDA and CDR2 SQIVND (reference sequence). The CDR3 DNA reads as TGTGCCAGTAGTATTAAGCGGGCTTGGGATACGCAGTATTTT. Translation gives CASSIKRAWDTQYF.

CDR3 residues: CASTEVFTGYNSPLHF. As DNA, the CDR3 is TGTGCCAGCACCGAAGTCTTTACAGGCTATAATTCACCCCTCCACTTT. The V and J genes are TRBV21-1 and TRBJ1-6; TRBD1 is the table's D call, not checked against the DNA. TRBV21-1 is recorded as a pseudogene. The CDR3 has 16 residues.

The chain is built from TRBV7-6 and TRBJ2-2; no reliable D call. Germline V lookup: CDR1 SGHVS, CDR2 FNYEAQ. The CDR3 sequence is 15 residues long. The V end was cut by 0 bases, the J end by 4 bases, with 9 bases between. CDR3 nucleotide sequence: TGTGCCAGCAGCTTAGCGCTTGCGACCACCGGGGAGCTGTTTTTT. Protein product: CASSLALATTGELFF.

The chain recombines TRBV27 with TRBJ1-5; D is ambiguous. V shed 1 base and J shed 6 bases, with 4 bases lying between them. Germline-derived CDR1 and CDR2 are MNHEY and SMNVEV (reference sequence). The CDR3 totals 12 residues. The CDR3 protein is CASSLFGQPQHF. The CDR3 nucleotides read TGTGCCAGCAGTTTATTTGGTCAGCCCCAGCATTTT.

The chain joins TRBV7-8 to TRBJ1-5; a possible D gene is TRBD1 (5 bases). The germline V and J ends were trimmed by 11 bases and 7 bases, with 30 bases remaining between them. Germline V CDR1 and CDR2: SGHVS, FQNEAQ. CDR3 size: 17 residues. Written as DNA, the CDR3 is TGTGCCGGCACAAGCTTAACGGTTATCCAGGGAGGCCAGCCCCAGCATTTT. It is translated as CAGTSLTVIQGGQPQHF. The full variable domain, rest sourced from reference TRBV7-8 and TRBJ1-5, is GAGVSQSPRYKVAKRGQDVALRCDPISGHVSLFWYQQALGQGPEFLTYFQNEAQLDKSGLPSDRFFAERPEGSVSTLKIQRTQQEDSAVYLCAGTSLTVIQGGQPQHFGDGTRLSIL.

The chain joins TRBV7-3 to TRBJ2-7; TRBD2 might be the D (7 bases). V was shortened by 0 bases and J by 5 bases, with 11 bases between the two germline ends. The CDR3 contains 14 residues. Germline loops: CDR1 SGHTA, CDR2 FQGTGA. The CDR3 here is CASSLTGAGDEQYF. Here the CDR3 DNA reads TGTGCCAGCAGCTTAACGGGGGCGGGAGACGAGCAGTACTTC.

The chain recombines TRBV7-9 with TRBJ2-3; TRBD2 might be the D (5 bases). Germline V CDR1 and CDR2: SEHNR, FQNEAQ (reference sequence). With 2 bases removed from V and 4 bases from J, the gap between germline ends came to 10 bases. This CDR3 has 14 amino acids. CDR3 amino acids: CASSLRGISDTQYF. The DNA for the CDR3 is TGTGCCAGCAGCTTAAGAGGGATATCAGATACGCAGTATTTT.